One sample yielded the 27 T cell receptor beta chains listed below, sequenced in a study of identical twins. From the 5' RACE reads, TCRdb called clonotypes with MiXCR, one entry per CDR3 protein. Among about 1.7 million distinct CDR3 sequences listed, more than 30% were seen once. The sequencing input was cord blood. These receptors originate from a newborn girl in good health.

V gene TRBV6-1 combines with J gene TRBJ1-5; possibly TRBD1 for D (5 bases). Germline V gives CDR1 MNHNS, CDR2 SASEGT. The CDR3 consists of 16 residues. The ends were cut back, 1 base at V and 5 bases at J, with 15 bases in the middle. CDR3 sequence: CASSEVVVGDHQPQHF. The CDR3, as DNA: TGTGCCAGCAGTGAAGTTGTGGTGGGGGACCATCAGCCCCAGCATTTT.

There are a few counts of this clonotype. The genes are TRBV9 and TRBJ2-3; D may be TRBD1 (5 bases). This CDR3 has 17 residues. The V gene lost 0 bases and the J gene lost 3 bases, with 17 bases spanning the gap. Germline CDR1 and CDR2: SGDLS and YYNGEE. The CDR3 protein is CASSVEPTQGATDTQYF. CDR3 DNA: TGTGCCAGCAGCGTAGAACCGACCCAAGGGGCAACAGATACGCAGTATTTT.

This clonotype has only one observation. The chain combines TRBV19 with TRBJ2-1; TRBD1 aligns across 12 bases. Germline values: CDR1 LNHDA, CDR2 SQIVND (reference sequence). This CDR3 is built from 14 residues. V dropped 8 bases and J dropped 13; count of bases not matched to a gene: 12. The CDR3, as DNA: TGTGCCAGTTCCGGGACAGGGGGCTTGGAGACCCAGTTCTTC. Translating it yields CASSGTGGLETQFF.

This sequence joins TRBV25-1 and TRBJ1-2; D is perhaps TRBD1 (5 bases). The V gene's germline CDR1 is MGHDK and CDR2 SYGVNS. This CDR3 region has 14 residues. Trimming cost V 3 bases and J 4 bases, with 12 bases left between them. This CDR3 reads CASSDQRQIYGYTF. For the CDR3, the DNA is TGTGCCAGCAGTGATCAGCGACAGATCTATGGCTACACCTTC.

The gene calls are TRBV20-1 and TRBJ2-7; 8 bases align to TRBD1. CDR3 length equals 14 residues. J was trimmed by 5 bases and V by 0 bases; bases with no gene match: 6. Germline V gives CDR1 DFQATT, CDR2 SNEGSKA (reference sequence). The CDR3 spells CSARDRARGHEQYF. Here the CDR3 DNA reads TGCAGTGCTAGAGATCGAGCCAGGGGGCACGAGCAGTACTTC.

The rearrangement joins TRBV11-2 to TRBJ2-7, with D perhaps TRBD1 (6 bases). There are 16 residues in the CDR3. Germline lookup yields CDR1 SGHAT and CDR2 FQNNGV. Trimming removed 2 bases at V and 2 bases at J, with 16 bases between. This chain's CDR3 is CASSLIDRIVPYEQYF. As DNA, the CDR3 is TGTGCCAGCAGCTTAATCGACAGGATCGTACCCTACGAGCAGTACTTC.

This clonotype was seen only a few times. CDR3 coding DNA: TGTGCCAGCAGCTTAAACCTCTATGGCTACACCTTC. Its translation is CASSLNLYGYTF. The J gene is TRBJ1-2, the V gene TRBV7-9, with no clear D. Trimming took 2 bases from V and 4 from J, leaving 5 bases between them. The V gene's germline CDR1 is SEHNR and CDR2 FQNEAQ (reference sequence). The CDR3 sequence is 12 residues long.

The chain couples TRBV27 to TRBJ2-3, with 7 bases aligning to TRBD2. The CDR3 extends over 15 amino acids. The V segment lost 0 bases and the J segment 5 bases; nucleotides outside the gene matches: 5. The germline gives CDR1 MNHEY, CDR2 SMNVEV (reference sequence). This chain's CDR3 is CASSLSTSGKDTQYF. The CDR3 nucleotides are TGTGCCAGCAGTTTATCGACCAGCGGGAAAGATACGCAGTATTTT.

J is TRBJ1-4 and V is TRBV30; 9 bases map to TRBD1. In germline, CDR1 is GTSNPN, CDR2 SVGIG (reference sequence). The CDR3 has 13 residues. V lost 1 base, J lost 7 bases, and 1 base stayed unmatched. Here the CDR3 reads CAWSAQGAEKLFF. The CDR3 DNA sequence: TGTGCCTGGAGTGCACAGGGGGCTGAAAAACTGTTTTTT.

As concerns this clonotype: The germline gene is not matched at one end of the junction; a read error may be the cause. The rearrangement joins TRBV27 to TRBJ2-7, with 9 bases fitting TRBD2. CDR1 MNHEY and CDR2 SMNVEV come from the germline V gene (reference sequence). CDR3 length: 15 amino acids. The CDR3 DNA reads as TGTGCCGGCAGTTTATCGGGACTAGCCCGCTTTGGGCAGTACTTC. Translation: CAGSLSGLARFGQYF.

This rearrangement joins TRBV10-3 to TRBJ2-7; the match to TRBD1 covers 7 bases. CDR3 length: 12 residues. CDR1 and CDR2 from the germline V gene are ENHRY and SYGVKD. The junction had 3 bases not matched to a gene; V was cut back by 8 bases and J by 2 bases. The CDR3 sequence is CAIAQGAYEQYF. The CDR3, as DNA: TGTGCCATCGCCCAGGGGGCCTACGAGCAGTACTTC.

The chain carries TRBV27 and TRBJ2-1; the match to TRBD2 covers 10 bases. Per germline, CDR1 MNHEY and CDR2 SMNVEV (reference sequence). This CDR3 has 15 residues. The V gene end was trimmed by 2 bases and the J gene end by 9 bases; junction bases not matched to a gene: 7. The CDR3 region has the DNA TGTGCCAGCAGTTTAGGAGCGGGAGGGTACGTTGAGCAGTTCTTC. Protein: CASSLGAGGYVEQFF.

A few counts support this clonotype. This rearrangement joins TRBV11-2 to TRBJ2-3, with 9 bases matching TRBD2. J gave up 2 bases and V 3 bases, and 3 bases lay outside the gene matches. This CDR3 contains 15 residues. CDR1 SGHAT and CDR2 FQNNGV come from the germline V gene. The CDR3 coding sequence is TGTGCCAGCAGCTTTATAGCGGGGGTCACAGATACGCAGTATTTT. It encodes CASSFIAGVTDTQYF.

This clonotype was seen ten or more times. The chain employs TRBV27 and TRBJ2-1, with D possibly matching TRBD1 (6 bases). CDR3 length: 13 amino acids. Trimming shortened V by 0 bases and J by 6 bases, and 6 bases separated the two germline ends. In germline, CDR1 is MNHEY, CDR2 SMNVEV (reference sequence). CDR3 sequence (DNA): TGTGCCAGCAGTTTATCCAGGGGCAATGAGCAGTTCTTC. Translation: CASSLSRGNEQFF.

This clonotype has more than one count but fewer than ten. V is TRBV20-1 and J is TRBJ1-6; D is unclear. The length of the CDR3 is 14 residues. V dropped 2 bases and J dropped 7 bases, with 12 bases sitting between them. The germline CDR1 and CDR2 sequences are DFQATT and SNEGSKA (reference sequence). This CDR3 is CSARLRGTNSPLHF. The DNA for the CDR3 is TGCAGTGCTAGACTGCGCGGTACAAATTCACCCCTCCACTTT.

This clonotype was seen more than once but under ten times. The chain links TRBV29-1 to TRBJ1-2; no clear D. The CDR3 contains 13 residues. The V end lost 5 bases, the J end lost 5 bases, and 15 bases lay between the germline ends. CDR1 SQVTM and CDR2 ANQGSEA come from the germline V gene. The CDR3 region is CSVSKGSRYGYTF. The DNA for the CDR3 is TGCAGCGTTTCGAAGGGTAGTCGGTATGGCTACACCTTC.

Many counts were recorded for this clonotype. This chain links TRBV10-2 with TRBJ2-7; tentative D call: TRBD2 (5 bases). V lost 4 bases to trimming and J lost 3 bases, with 7 bases between them. This CDR3 is 12 amino acids long. CDR1 WSHSY and CDR2 SAAADI come from the germline V gene. The CDR3 DNA follows: TGCGCCAGCAGTGCGAGCGGCTACGAGCAGTACTTC. Amino acids: CASSASGYEQYF.

This clonotype was counted only a few times. The rearrangement joins TRBV15 to TRBJ2-5; no clear D gene. This CDR3 is 15 amino acids long. V was pared by 1 base and J by 1 base, with 10 bases between. Germline values: CDR1 LNHNV, CDR2 YYDKDF (reference sequence). In nucleotides, the CDR3 is TGTGCCACCAGCAGAGTCGGCTTCGTCCAAGAGACCCAGTACTTC. Translation gives CATSRVGFVQETQYF.

On this clonotype: At one end the junction does not follow the germline gene, possibly because of a read error. The rearrangement joins TRBV7-2 to TRBJ2-5; TRBD1 aligns across 7 bases. The CDR3 length is 15 residues. CDR1 SGHTA and CDR2 FQGNSA come from the germline V gene. CDR3 DNA sequence: TGTGCCAGCAGCTTAGCCAGGGGGTCAGGAGAGACCCGGTACTTC. Its translation: CASSLARGSGETRYF.

The chain has TRBV5-1 and TRBJ2-2; TRBD2 matches at 10 bases. Germline CDR1 SGHRS, CDR2 YFSETQ. CDR3 length: 16 residues. After removal of 4 bases from V and 7 bases from J, the junction contained 10 bases not matched to a gene. Here the CDR3 DNA reads TGCGCCAGCAGCGAACCCCTAGCGGGAGTCCACGGGGAGCTGTTTTTT. Protein sequence: CASSEPLAGVHGELFF.

This clonotype was picked up one time. This CDR3 is CATGTGGQPQHF. The CDR3, as DNA: TGTGCCACCGGGACAGGGGGGCAGCCCCAGCATTTT. The chain has TRBV10-3 and TRBJ1-5; 11 bases are shared with TRBD1. CDR1 is ENHRY and CDR2 is SYGVKD in the germline V gene. The CDR3 covers 12 residues. With 10 bases clipped from V and 7 bases from J, the junction kept 3 bases outside the gene matches.

The chain joins TRBV20-1 to TRBJ1-4; the D gene is possibly TRBD1 (6 bases). This CDR3 spans 16 amino acids. Trimming stripped 2 bases from V and 6 bases from J, with 19 bases between. CDR1 DFQATT and CDR2 SNEGSKA come from the germline V gene (reference sequence). The chain's CDR3 is CSARRATGRFYEKLFF. The CDR3 DNA sequence: TGCAGTGCTAGAAGGGCTACAGGGAGATTTTATGAAAAACTGTTTTTT.

CDR3 protein: CSARVGGPGDTQYF. CDR3 coding DNA: TGCAGTGCTAGGGTGGGAGGGCCAGGAGATACGCAGTATTTT. The chain has TRBV20-1 and TRBJ2-3; 7 nucleotides match TRBD2. The length of the CDR3 is 14 residues. J was trimmed by 5 bases and V by 3 bases; bases with no gene match: 8. Germline V gene lookup returns CDR1 DFQATT and CDR2 SNEGSKA (reference sequence).

The genes are TRBV5-1 and TRBJ2-7; TRBD1 matches 10 bases. Germline V lookup: CDR1 SGHRS, CDR2 YFSETQ. The CDR3 loop spans 15 amino acids. The V gene end was trimmed by 0 bases and the J gene end by 4 bases; junction bases not matched to a gene: 4. As DNA, the CDR3 is TGCGCCAGCAGCTTGGAGGGACAGGGGAAGTACGAGCAGTACTTC. Residues: CASSLEGQGKYEQYF.

This clonotype was observed a handful of times. This chain joins TRBV12-3 or TRBV12-4 and TRBJ1-1; TRBD1 is a possible D gene (5 bases). With 2 bases removed from V and 8 bases from J, the gap between germline ends came to 9 bases. This CDR3 is 12 amino acids long. DNA of the CDR3: TGTGCCAGCAGTTTAACATGGACAGAAGCTTTCTTT. Translating it yields CASSLTWTEAFF.

Remarks on this clonotype: Just one base apart from a much larger clone, this may be a read error. The rearrangement links TRBV24-1 to TRBJ2-3; 8 bases match TRBD2. The CDR3 totals 17 residues. Germline CDR1 and CDR2: KGHDR and SFDVKD. CDR3 sequence: CATSDLEASGFTDTRYF. CDR3 DNA sequence: TGTGCCACCAGTGATTTGGAGGCTAGCGGGTTCACAGATACGCGGTATTTT.

This clonotype was observed a few times. The rearrangement joins TRBV21-1 to TRBJ2-3; the DNA was not used to check the table's D call, TRBD1. TRBV21-1 is a known pseudogene. CDR3 length: 16 amino acids. The CDR3 sequence is CASSKLGGLGTDTQYF. CDR3 DNA: TGTGCCAGCAGCAAACTCGGGGGTTTGGGCACAGATACGCAGTATTTT.